This T cell receptor (beta chain) originates from a study of blood T cell repertoires in COVID-19. Germline values: CDR1 SEHNR, CDR2 FQNEAQ (reference sequence). The trim removed 7 bases at V and 7 bases at J, leaving 18 bases unmatched. The CDR3 runs 17 residues. Original processing methods: The authors estimated nucleated cell counts from reference gene primer amplification. TCRdb's table, derived via immunoSEQ multiplex PCR, lists solely in-frame clones and lacks some. D and trimming were read from the DNA, whereas the V and J calls and clone size are those reported in that table. The table includes more than 200,000 clones, 70% to 90% detected once.

Sample: peripheral blood. This TCR came from a woman aged 25 to 39 with COVID-19, enrolled during active disease. V gene TRBV7-9 combines with J gene TRBJ2-1; 8 nucleotides line up with TRBD2. CDR3 sequence: CASTDVDRGGIRNEQFF. The CDR3 coding sequence is TGTGCCAGCACTGACGTGGACCGGGGGGGTATCAGGAATGAGCAGTTCTTC.